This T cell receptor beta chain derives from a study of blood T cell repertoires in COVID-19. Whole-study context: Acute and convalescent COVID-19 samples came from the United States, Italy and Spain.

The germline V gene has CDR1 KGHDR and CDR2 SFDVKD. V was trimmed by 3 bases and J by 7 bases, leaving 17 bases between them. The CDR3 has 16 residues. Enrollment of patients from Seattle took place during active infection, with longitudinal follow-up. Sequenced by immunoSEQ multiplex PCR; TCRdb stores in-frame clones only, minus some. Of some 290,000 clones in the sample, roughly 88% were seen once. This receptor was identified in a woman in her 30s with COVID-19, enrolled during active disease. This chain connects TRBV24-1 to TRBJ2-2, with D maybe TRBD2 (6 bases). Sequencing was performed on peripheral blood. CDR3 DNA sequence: TGTGCCACCAGTGATCCCCTCTTGGGGGGTGGCGGGGAGCTGTTTTTT. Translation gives CATSDPLLGGGGELFF.